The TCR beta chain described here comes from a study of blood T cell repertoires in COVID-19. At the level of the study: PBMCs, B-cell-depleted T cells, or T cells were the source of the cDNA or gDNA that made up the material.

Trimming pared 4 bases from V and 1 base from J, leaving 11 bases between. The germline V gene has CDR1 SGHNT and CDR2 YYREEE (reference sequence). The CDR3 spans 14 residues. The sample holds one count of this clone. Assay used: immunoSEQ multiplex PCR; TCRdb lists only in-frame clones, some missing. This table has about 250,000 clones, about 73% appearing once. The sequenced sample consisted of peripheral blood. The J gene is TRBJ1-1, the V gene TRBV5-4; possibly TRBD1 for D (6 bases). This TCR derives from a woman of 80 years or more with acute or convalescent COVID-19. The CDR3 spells CASSARGGNTEAFF. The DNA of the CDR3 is TGTGCCAGCAGCGCGAGGGGGGGGAACACTGAAGCTTTCTTT.